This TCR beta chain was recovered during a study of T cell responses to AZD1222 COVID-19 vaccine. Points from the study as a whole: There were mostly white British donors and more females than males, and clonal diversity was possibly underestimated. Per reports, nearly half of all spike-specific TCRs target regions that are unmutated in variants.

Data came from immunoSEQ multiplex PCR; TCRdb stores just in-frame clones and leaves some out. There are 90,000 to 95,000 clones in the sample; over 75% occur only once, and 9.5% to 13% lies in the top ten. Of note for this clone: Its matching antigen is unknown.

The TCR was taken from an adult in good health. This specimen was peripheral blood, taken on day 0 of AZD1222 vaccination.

In DNA, the CDR3 is TGTGCCAGCAGCTTAGGGGCTAGCCAAACCGAGCAGTACTTC. This encodes CASSLGASQTEQYF. V usage is TRBV13 and J usage is TRBJ2-7; D is perhaps TRBD2 (5 bases). CDR1 PRHDT and CDR2 FYEKMQ come from the germline V gene (reference sequence). Between the trimmed V and J ends, which lost 0 bases and 6 bases, there was a span of 12 bases. This CDR3 has 14 amino acids. Together with reference TRBV13 and TRBJ2-7, the CDR3 gives the full variable domain: AAGVIQSPRHLIKEKRETATLKCYPIPRHDTVYWYQQGPGQDPQFLISFYEKMQSDKGSIPDRFSAQQFSDYHSELNMSSLELGDSALYFCASSLGASQTEQYFGPGTRLTVT.